This TCR beta chain comes out of a study of CD8 T cells in Susac syndrome. The germline gives CDR1 SNHLY, CDR2 FYNNEI. This CDR3 spans 11 amino acids. After extraction with the RNeasy kit, about 0.5 to 1 ug of the RNA was reverse transcribed using random hexamers. TCRdb independently ran MiXCR on the immunoSEQ multiplex PCR reads; one entry per CDR3 protein. The sample consists of about 140,000 distinct CDR3 sequences, 90% to 95% of them appearing once. The chain combines TRBV2 with TRBJ1-2; the D gene is possibly TRBD1 (5 bases). This TCR was sampled from a human donor with multiple sclerosis. Sample: CD4+ T cells from PBMCs. The CDR3 DNA reads TGTGGAATCGGGGGTAACTATGGCTACACCTTC. It specifies CGIGGNYGYTF. The variable domain in full, with the rest retrieved from reference TRBV2 and TRBJ1-2, is EPEVTQTPSHQVTQMGQEVILRCVPISNHLYFYWYRQILGQKVEFLVSFYNNEISEKSEIFDDQFSVERPDGSNFTLKIRSTKLEDSAMYFCGIGGNYGYTFGSGTRLTVV.